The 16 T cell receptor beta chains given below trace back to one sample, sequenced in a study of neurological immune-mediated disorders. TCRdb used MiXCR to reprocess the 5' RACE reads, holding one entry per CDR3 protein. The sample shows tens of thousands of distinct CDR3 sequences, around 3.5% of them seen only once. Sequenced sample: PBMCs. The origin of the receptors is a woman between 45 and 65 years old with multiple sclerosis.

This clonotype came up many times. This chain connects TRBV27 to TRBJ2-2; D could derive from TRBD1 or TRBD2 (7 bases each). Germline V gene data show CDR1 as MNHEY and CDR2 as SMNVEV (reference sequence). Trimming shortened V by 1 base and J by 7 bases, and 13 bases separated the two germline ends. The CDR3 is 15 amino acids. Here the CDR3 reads CASSLFPGGVGELFF. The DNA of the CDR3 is TGTGCCAGCAGTTTATTCCCAGGGGGGGTCGGGGAGCTGTTTTTT.

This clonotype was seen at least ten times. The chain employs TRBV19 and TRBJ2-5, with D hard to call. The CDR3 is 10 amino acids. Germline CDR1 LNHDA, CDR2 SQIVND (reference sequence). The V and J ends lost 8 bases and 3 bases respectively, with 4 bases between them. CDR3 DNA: TGTGCCAGTCAAAAAGAGACCCAGTACTTC. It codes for CASQKETQYF. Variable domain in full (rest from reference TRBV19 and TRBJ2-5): DGGITQSPKYLFRKEGQNVTLSCEQNLNHDAMYWYRQDPGQGLRLIYYSQIVNDFQKGDIAEGYSVSREKKESFPLTVTSAQKNPTAFYLCASQKETQYFGPGTRLLVL.

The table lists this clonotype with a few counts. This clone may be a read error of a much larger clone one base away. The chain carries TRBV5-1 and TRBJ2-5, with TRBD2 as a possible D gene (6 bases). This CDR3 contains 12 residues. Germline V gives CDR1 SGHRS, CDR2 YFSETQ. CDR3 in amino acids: CDSSWEAETQYF. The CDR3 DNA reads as TGCGACAGCAGCTGGGAGGCAGAGACCCAGTACTTC.

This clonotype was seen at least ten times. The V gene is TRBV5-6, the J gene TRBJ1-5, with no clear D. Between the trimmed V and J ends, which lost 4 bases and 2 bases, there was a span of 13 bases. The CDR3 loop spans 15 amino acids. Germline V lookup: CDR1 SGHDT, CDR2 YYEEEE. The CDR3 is CASSHSIGGNQPQHF. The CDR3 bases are TGTGCCAGCAGCCACTCCATCGGGGGCAATCAGCCCCAGCATTTT.

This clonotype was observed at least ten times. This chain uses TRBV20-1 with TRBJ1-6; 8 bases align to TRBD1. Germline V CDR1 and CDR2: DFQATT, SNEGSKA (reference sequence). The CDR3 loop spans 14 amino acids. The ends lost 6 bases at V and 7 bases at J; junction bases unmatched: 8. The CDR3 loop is CSARTGTGNSPLHF. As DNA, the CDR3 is TGCAGTGCGCGGACAGGGACTGGGAATTCACCCCTCCACTTT.

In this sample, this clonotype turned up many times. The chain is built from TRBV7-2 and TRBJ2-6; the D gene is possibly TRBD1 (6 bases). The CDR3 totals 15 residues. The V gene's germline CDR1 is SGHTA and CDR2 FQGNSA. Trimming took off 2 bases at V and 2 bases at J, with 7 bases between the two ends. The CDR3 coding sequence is TGTGCCAGCAGCTTACAGGGGACTGGGGCCAACGTCCTGACTTTC. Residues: CASSLQGTGANVLTF.

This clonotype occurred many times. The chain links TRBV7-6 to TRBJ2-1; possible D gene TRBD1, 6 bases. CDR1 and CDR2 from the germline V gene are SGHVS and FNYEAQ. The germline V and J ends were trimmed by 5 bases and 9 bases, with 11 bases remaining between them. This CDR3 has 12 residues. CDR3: CASSLQGLEQFF. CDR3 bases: TGTGCCAGCAGCCTACAGGGTCTTGAGCAGTTCTTC.

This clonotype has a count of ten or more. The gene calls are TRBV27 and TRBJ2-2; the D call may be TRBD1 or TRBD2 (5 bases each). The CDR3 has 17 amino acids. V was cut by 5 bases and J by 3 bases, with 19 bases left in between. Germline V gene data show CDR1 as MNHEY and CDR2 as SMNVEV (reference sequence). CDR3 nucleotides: TGTGCCAGCAGTCACTCTCCGGGCCGAGGGGACACCGGGGAGCTGTTTTTT. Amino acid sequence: CASSHSPGRGDTGELFF.

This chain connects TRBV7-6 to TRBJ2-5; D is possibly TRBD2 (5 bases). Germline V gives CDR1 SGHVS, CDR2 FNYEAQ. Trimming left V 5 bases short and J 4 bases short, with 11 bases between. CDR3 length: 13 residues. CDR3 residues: CASSTGLLETQYF. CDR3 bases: TGTGCCAGCAGCACCGGACTTTTAGAGACCCAGTACTTC.

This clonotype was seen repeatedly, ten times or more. The CDR3 DNA follows: TGCAGTGCTGGACAGGGGTCGAACACCGGGGAGCTGTTTTTT. Its translation is CSAGQGSNTGELFF. This chain uses TRBV20-1 with TRBJ2-2; the match to TRBD1 covers 9 bases. The CDR3 spans 14 residues. The V segment lost 5 bases and the J segment 0 bases; nucleotides outside the gene matches: 1. Germline CDR1 and CDR2: DFQATT and SNEGSKA (reference sequence).

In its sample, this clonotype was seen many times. DNA of the CDR3: TGTGCCAGCAGCCTTAATCGGGACCAAGAGACCCAGTACTTC. It specifies CASSLNRDQETQYF. This chain links TRBV27 with TRBJ2-5; no clear D. This CDR3 has 14 amino acids. The V end was cut by 6 bases, the J end by 0 bases, with 11 bases between. The V gene's germline CDR1 is MNHEY and CDR2 SMNVEV (reference sequence).

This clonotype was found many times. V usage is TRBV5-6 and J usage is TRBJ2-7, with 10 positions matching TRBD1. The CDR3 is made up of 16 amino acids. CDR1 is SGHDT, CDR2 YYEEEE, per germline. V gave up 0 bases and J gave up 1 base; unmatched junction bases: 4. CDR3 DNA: TGTGCCAGCAGCTTGGCGGGACAGGGGTTTTCCTACGAGCAGTACTTC. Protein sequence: CASSLAGQGFSYEQYF.

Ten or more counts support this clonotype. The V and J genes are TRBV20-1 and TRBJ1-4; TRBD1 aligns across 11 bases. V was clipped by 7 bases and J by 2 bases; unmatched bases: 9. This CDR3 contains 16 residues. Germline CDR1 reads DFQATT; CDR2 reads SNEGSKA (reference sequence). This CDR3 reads CSGRTGGIRTNEKLFF. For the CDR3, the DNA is TGCAGTGGGAGGACAGGGGGCATCAGGACTAATGAAAAACTGTTTTTT.

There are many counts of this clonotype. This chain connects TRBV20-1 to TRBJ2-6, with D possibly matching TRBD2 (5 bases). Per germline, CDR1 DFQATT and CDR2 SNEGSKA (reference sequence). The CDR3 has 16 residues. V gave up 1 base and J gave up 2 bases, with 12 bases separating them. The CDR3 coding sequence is TGCAGTGCTAGAGTGAGGGAAAGTACTGGGGCCAACGTCCTGACTTTC. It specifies CSARVRESTGANVLTF.

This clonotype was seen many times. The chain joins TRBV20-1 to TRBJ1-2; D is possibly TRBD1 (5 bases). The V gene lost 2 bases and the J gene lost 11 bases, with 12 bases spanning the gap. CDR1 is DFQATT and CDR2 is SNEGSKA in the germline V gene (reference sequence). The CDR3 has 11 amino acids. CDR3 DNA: TGCAGTGCTAGAACCAGGGCGCGGTACACCTTC. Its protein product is CSARTRARYTF.

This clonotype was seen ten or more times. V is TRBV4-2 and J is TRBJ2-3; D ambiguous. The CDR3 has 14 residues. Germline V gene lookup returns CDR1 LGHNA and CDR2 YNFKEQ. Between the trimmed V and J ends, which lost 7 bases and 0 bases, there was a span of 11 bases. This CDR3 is CASTYLSSTDTQYF. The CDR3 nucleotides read TGTGCCAGCACTTACCTGTCTAGCACAGATACGCAGTATTTT.